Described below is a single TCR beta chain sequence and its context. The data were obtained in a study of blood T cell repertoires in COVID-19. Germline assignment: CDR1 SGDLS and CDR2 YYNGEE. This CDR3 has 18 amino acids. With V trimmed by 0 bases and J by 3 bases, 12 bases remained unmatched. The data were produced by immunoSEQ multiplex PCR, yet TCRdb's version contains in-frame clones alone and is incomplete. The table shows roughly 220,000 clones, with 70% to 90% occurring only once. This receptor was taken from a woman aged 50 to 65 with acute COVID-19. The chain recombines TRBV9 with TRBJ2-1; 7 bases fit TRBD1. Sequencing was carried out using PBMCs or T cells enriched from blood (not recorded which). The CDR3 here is CASSVGEWDSPIYNEQFF. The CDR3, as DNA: TGTGCCAGCAGCGTAGGAGAATGGGACAGTCCCATCTACAATGAGCAGTTCTTC.